This paragraph reports one T cell receptor (beta chain). With 4 bases removed from V and 4 bases from J, the gap between germline ends came to 12 bases. CDR3 length: 13 residues. Germline loops: CDR1 SGHKS, CDR2 YYEKEE (reference sequence). This sample is drawn from a study of blood T cell repertoires in COVID-19. Sequencing used immunoSEQ multiplex PCR; TCRdb keeps in-frame clones, though not all of them. The table records 150,000 to 200,000 clones, 65% to 85% of them present only once. The chain links TRBV5-5 to TRBJ2-7; D is perhaps TRBD1 (5 bases). Sequenced: peripheral blood. The TCR was taken from a woman between 25 and 40 years old with acute or convalescent COVID-19. CDR3 sequence: CASSRQINYEQYF. The CDR3, as DNA: TGTGCCAGCAGCAGACAGATCAATTACGAGCAGTACTTC. Looking up the rest from reference TRBV5-5 and TRBJ2-7 gives the full variable domain: DAGVTQSPTHLIKTRGQQVTLRCSPISGHKSVSWYQQVLGQGPQFIFQYYEKEERGRGNFPDRFSARQFPNYSSELNVNALLLGDSALYLCASSRQINYEQYFGPGTRLTVT.